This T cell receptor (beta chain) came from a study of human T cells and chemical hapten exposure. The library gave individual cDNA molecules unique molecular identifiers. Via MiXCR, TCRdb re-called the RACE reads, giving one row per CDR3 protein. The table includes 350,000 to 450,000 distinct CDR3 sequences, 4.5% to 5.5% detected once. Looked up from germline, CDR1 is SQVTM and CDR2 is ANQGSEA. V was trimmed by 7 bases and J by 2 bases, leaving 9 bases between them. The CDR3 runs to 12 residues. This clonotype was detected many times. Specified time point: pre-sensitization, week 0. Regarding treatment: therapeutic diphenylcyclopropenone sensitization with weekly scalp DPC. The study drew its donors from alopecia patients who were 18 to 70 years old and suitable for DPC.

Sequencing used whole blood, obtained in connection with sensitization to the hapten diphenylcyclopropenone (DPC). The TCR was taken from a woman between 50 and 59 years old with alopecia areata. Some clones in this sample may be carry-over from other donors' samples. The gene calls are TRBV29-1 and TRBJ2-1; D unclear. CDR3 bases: TGCAGCGCCCCTAGGACCTACAATGAGCAGTTCTTC. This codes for CSAPRTYNEQFF.